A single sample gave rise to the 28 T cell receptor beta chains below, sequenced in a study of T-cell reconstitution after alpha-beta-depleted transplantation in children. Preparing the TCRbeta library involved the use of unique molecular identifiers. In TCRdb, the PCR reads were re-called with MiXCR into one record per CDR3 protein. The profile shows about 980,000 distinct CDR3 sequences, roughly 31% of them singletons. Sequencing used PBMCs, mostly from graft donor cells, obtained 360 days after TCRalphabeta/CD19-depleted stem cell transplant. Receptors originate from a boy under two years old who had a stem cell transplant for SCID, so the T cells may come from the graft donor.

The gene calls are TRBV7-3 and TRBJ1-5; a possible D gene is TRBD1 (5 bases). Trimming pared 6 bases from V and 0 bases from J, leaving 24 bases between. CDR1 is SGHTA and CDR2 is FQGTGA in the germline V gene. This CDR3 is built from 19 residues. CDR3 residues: CASSLFLGPGRLSNQPQHF. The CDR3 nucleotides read TGTGCCAGCAGTTTATTCCTGGGACCGGGACGTCTTAGCAATCAGCCCCAGCATTTT. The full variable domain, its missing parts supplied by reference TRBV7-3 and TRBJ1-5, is GAGVSQTPSNKVTEKGKYVELRCDPISGHTALYWYRQSLGQGPEFLIYFQGTGAADDSGLPNDRFFAVRPEGSVSTLKIQRTERGDSAVYLCASSLFLGPGRLSNQPQHFGDGTRLSIL.

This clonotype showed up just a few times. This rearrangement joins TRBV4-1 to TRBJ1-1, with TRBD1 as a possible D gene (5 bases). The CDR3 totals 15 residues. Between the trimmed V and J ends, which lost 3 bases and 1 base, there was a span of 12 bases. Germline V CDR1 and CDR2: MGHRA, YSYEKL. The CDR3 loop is CASSHLGAGNTEAFF. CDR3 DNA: TGCGCCAGCAGCCACCTCGGGGCAGGGAACACTGAAGCTTTCTTT.

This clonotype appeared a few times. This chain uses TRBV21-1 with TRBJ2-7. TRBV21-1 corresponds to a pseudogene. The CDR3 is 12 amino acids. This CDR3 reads CASEQNPYEQYF. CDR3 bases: TGTGCCAGCGAGCAAAACCCCTACGAGCAGTACTTC.

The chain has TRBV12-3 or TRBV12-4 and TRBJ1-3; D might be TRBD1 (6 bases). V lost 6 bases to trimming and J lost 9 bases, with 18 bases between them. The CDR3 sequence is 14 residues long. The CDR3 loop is CASREPGASGTIYF. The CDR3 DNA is TGTGCCAGCAGGGAACCGGGGGCCAGCGGCACCATATATTTT.

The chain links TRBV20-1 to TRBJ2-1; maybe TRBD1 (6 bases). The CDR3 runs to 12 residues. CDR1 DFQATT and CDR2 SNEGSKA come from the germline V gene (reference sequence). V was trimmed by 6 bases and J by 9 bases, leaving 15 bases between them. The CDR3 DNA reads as TGCAGTGCAAAAACAGGGACACCTGAGCAGTTCTTC. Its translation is CSAKTGTPEQFF.

The CDR3 loop is CASSRTDAGGEGANEKLFF. As DNA, the CDR3 is TGTGCCAGCAGCCGCACGGACGCTGGTGGGGAAGGCGCTAATGAAAAACTGTTTTTT. The gene calls are TRBV4-2 and TRBJ1-4, with D unresolved. V was cut by 4 bases and J by 3 bases, with 24 bases left in between. Germline-derived CDR1 and CDR2 are LGHNA and YNFKEQ. This CDR3 has 19 amino acids.

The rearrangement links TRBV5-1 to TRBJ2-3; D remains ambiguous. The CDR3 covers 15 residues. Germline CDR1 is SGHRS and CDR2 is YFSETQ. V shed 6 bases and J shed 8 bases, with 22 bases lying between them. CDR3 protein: CASTTEFLPQSTQYF. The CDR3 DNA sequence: TGCGCCAGCACCACAGAATTCCTCCCACAGAGTACGCAGTATTTT. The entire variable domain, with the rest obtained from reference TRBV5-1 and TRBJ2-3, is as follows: KAGVTQTPRYLIKTRGQQVTLSCSPISGHRSVSWYQQTPGQGLQFLFEYFSETQRNKGNFPGRFSGRQFSNSRSEMNVSTLELGDSALYLCASTTEFLPQSTQYFGPGTRLTVL.

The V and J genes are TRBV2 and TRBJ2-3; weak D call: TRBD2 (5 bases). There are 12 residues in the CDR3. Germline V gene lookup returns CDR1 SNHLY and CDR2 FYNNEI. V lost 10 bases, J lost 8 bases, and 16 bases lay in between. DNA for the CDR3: TGTGCCATCGCGGGCCCCAAGGGTACGCAGTATTTT. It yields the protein CAIAGPKGTQYF. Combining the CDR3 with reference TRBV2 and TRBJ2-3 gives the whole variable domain EPEVTQTPSHQVTQMGQEVILRCVPISNHLYFYWYRQILGQKVEFLVSFYNNEISEKSEIFDDQFSVERPDGSNFTLKIRSTKLEDSAMYFCAIAGPKGTQYFGPGTRLTVL.

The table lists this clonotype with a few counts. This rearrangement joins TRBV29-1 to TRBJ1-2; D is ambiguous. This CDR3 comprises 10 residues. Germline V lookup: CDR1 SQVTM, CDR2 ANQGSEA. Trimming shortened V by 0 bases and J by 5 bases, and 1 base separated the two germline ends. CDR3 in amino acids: CSVEEYGYTF. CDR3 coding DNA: TGCAGCGTTGAAGAATATGGCTACACCTTC. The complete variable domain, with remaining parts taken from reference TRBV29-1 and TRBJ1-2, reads SAVISQKPSRDICQRGTSLTIQCQVDSQVTMMFWYRQQPGQSLTLIATANQGSEATYESGFVIDKFPISRPNLTFSTLTVSNMSPEDSSIYLCSVEEYGYTFGSGTRLTVV.

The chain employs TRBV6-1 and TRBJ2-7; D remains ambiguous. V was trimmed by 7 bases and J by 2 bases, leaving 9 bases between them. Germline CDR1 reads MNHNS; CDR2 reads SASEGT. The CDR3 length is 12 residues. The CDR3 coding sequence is TGTGCCAGCACCGGGCCCCCCTACGAGCAGTACTTC. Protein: CASTGPPYEQYF.

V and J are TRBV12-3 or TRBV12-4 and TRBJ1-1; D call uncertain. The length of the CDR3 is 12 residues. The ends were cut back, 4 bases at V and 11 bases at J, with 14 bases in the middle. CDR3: CASSSLQSGAFF. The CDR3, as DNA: TGTGCCAGCAGTTCGTTACAAAGCGGCGCTTTCTTT.

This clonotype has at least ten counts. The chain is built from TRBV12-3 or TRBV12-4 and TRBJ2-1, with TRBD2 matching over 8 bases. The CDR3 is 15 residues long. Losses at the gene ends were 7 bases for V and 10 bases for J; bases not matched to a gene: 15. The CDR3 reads CASTLRTGGPGEQFF. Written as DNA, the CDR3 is TGTGCCAGCACCCTCAGGACGGGGGGGCCAGGGGAGCAGTTCTTC.

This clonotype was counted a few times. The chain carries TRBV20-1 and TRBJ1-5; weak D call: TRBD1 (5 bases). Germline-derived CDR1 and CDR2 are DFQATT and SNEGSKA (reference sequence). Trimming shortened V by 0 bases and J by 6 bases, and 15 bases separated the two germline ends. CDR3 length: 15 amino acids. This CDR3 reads CSARDHGGYGQPQHF. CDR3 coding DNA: TGCAGTGCTAGAGATCATGGGGGGTACGGTCAGCCCCAGCATTTT.

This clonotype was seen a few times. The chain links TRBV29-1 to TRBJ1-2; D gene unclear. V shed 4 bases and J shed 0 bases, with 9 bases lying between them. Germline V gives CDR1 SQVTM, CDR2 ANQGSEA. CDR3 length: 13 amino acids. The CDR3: CSVAAQTNYGYTF. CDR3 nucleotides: TGCAGCGTTGCCGCCCAGACTAACTATGGCTACACCTTC.

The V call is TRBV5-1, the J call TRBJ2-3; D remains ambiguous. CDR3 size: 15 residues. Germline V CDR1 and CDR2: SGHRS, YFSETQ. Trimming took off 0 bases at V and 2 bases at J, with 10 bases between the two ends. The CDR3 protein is CASSLAGPPTDTQYF. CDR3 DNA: TGCGCCAGCAGCTTGGCCGGACCTCCCACAGATACGCAGTATTTT.

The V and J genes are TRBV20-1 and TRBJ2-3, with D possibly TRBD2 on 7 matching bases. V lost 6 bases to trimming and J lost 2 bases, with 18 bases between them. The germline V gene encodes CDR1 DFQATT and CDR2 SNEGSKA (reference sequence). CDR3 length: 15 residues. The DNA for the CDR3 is TGCAGTGCGTATCCCGGGGGGCTACCCACAGATACGCAGTATTTT. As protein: CSAYPGGLPTDTQYF.

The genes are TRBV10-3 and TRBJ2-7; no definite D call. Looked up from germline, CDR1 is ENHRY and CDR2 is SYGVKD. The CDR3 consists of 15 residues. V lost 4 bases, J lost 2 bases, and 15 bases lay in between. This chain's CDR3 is CAISGKGAGPYEQYF. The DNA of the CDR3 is TGTGCCATCAGTGGGAAGGGCGCCGGCCCCTACGAGCAGTACTTC.

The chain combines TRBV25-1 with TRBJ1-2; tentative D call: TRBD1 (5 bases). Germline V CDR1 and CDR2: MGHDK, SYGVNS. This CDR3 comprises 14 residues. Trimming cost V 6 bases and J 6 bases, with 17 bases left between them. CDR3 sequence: CASSPTAYSDGYTF. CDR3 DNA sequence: TGTGCCAGCAGCCCGACAGCGTACAGCGATGGCTACACCTTC.

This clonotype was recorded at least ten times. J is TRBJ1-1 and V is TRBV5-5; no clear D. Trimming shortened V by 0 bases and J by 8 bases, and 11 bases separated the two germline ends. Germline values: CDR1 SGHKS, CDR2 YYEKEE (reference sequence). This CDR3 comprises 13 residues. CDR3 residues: CASSLATNLEAFF. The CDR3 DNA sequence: TGTGCCAGCAGCTTGGCCACCAATCTAGAAGCTTTCTTT.

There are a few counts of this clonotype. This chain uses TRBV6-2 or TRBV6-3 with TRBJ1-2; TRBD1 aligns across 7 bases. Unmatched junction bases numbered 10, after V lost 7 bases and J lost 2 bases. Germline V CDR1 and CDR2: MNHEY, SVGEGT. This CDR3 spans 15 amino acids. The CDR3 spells CASNSLGQLNYGYTF. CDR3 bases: TGTGCCAGCAACAGTTTGGGACAGCTCAACTATGGCTACACCTTC.

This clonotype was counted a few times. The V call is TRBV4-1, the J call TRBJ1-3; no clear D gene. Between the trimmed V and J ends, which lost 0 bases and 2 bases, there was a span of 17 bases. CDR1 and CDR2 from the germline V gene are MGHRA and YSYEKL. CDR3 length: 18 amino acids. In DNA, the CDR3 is TGCGCCAGCAGCCAAGATCGGGTTCTTAGGGCCACTGGAAACACCATATATTTT. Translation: CASSQDRVLRATGNTIYF.

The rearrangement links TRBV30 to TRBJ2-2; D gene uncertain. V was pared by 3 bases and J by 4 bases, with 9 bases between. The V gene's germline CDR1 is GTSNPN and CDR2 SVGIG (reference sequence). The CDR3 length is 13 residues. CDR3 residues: CAWRTVGTGELFF. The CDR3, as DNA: TGTGCCTGGAGGACGGTCGGCACCGGGGAGCTGTTTTTT.

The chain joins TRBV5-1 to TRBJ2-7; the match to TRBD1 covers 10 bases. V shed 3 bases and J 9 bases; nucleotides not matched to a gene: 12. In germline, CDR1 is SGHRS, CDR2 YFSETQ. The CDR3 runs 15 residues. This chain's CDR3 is CASSSHPGQGRGQYF. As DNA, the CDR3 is TGCGCCAGCAGCTCCCATCCGGGACAGGGGAGAGGGCAGTACTTC.

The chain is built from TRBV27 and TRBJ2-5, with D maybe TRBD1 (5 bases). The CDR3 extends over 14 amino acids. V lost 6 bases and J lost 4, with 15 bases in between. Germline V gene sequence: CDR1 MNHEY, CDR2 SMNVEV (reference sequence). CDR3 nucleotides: TGTGCCAGCAGGGGGTTAACAGGAGTAGAGACCCAGTACTTC. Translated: CASRGLTGVETQYF.

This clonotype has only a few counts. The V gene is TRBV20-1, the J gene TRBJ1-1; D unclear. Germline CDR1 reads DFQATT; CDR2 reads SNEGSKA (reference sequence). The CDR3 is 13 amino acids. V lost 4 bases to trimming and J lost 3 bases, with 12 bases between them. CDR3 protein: CSATDDWDTEAFF. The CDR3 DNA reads TGCAGTGCTACTGACGATTGGGACACTGAAGCTTTCTTT.

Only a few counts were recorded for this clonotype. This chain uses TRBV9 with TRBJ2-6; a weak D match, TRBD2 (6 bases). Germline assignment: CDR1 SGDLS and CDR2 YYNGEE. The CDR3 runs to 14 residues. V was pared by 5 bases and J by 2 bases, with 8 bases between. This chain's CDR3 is CASRGGPGANVLTF. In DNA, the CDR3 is TGTGCCAGCAGGGGAGGTCCTGGGGCCAACGTCCTGACTTTC.

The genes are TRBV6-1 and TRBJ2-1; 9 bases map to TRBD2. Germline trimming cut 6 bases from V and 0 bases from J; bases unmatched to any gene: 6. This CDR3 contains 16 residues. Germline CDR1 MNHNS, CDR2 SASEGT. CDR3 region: CASRPLSGGSYNEQFF. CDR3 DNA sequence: TGTGCCAGCAGACCTCTTAGCGGGGGCTCCTACAATGAGCAGTTCTTC.

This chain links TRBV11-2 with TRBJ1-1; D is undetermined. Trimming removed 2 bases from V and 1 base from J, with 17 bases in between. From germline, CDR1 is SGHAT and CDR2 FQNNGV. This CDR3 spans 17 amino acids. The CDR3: CASSLRGKPAKNTEAFF. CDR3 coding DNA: TGTGCCAGCAGCTTACGGGGAAAACCGGCAAAGAACACTGAAGCTTTCTTT.